The next 27 T cell receptor beta chains were all read from a single sample in a study of blood T cell repertoires in COVID-19. The repertoire was sequenced with immunoSEQ multiplex PCR; TCRdb's copy has only in-frame clones and lacks some. The repertoire includes 56,000 or so clones, around 88% of them detected once, and 15% to 20% sits in the top ten. The sequencing input was peripheral blood. The receptors stem from a woman of 80 years or more with active COVID-19.

This rearrangement joins TRBV5-1 to TRBJ2-3; 10 positions match TRBD2. The V and J ends lost 4 bases and 3 bases, in that order; junction bases with no gene match: 8. This CDR3 comprises 16 residues. Germline assignment: CDR1 SGHRS and CDR2 YFSETQ. CDR3 DNA: TGCGCCAGCAGCCCAGGGACTAGCGCGTTGACAGATACGCAGTATTTT. Amino acids: CASSPGTSALTDTQYF.

The chain combines TRBV7-9 with TRBJ1-3, with no clear D. Germline V gene sequence: CDR1 SEHNR, CDR2 FQNEAQ (reference sequence). This CDR3 has 15 residues. Trimming pared 6 bases from V and 1 base from J, leaving 13 bases between. The CDR3 protein is CASSPMGVSGNTIYF. The CDR3 coding sequence is TGTGCCAGCAGTCCCATGGGCGTTTCTGGAAACACCATATATTTT.

The rearrangement links TRBV5-1 to TRBJ1-2; the D gene is possibly TRBD1 (5 bases). Per germline, CDR1 SGHRS and CDR2 YFSETQ. Trimming cost V 3 bases and J 3 bases, with 15 bases left between them. This CDR3 comprises 15 residues. For the CDR3, the DNA is TGCGCCAGCAGCTCAGGACAATCTCGGGACTATGGCTACACCTTC. Amino acid sequence: CASSSGQSRDYGYTF.

Only one count was recorded for this clone. The rearrangement links TRBV7-2 to TRBJ1-6; possibly TRBD1 for D (5 bases). This CDR3 has 16 amino acids. Germline V gene sequence: CDR1 SGHTA, CDR2 FQGNSA. V was trimmed by 5 bases and J by 10 bases, leaving 21 bases between them. The chain's CDR3 is CASSPLLTGLGSPLHF. CDR3 DNA: TGTGCCAGCAGCCCCCTCTTAACGGGACTAGGGTCACCCCTCCACTTT.

This chain joins TRBV5-1 and TRBJ2-3; 7 bases match TRBD1. CDR3 length: 13 residues. The junction had 14 bases not matched to a gene; V was cut back by 6 bases and J by 13 bases. The germline V gene encodes CDR1 SGHRS and CDR2 YFSETQ. DNA of the CDR3: TGCGCCAGCACCCACCCGGACAGGACAACCGAGTATTTT. This translates into CASTHPDRTTEYF.

The chain has TRBV12-3 or TRBV12-4 and TRBJ2-5; 7 bases agree with TRBD2. CDR3 length equals 13 residues. V was clipped by 5 bases and J by 4 bases; unmatched bases: 4. CDR3 nucleotide sequence: TGTGCCAGCAGTCGTGGGGAGGGAGAGACCCAGTACTTC. Its translation is CASSRGEGETQYF.

The rearrangement links TRBV5-1 to TRBJ2-2, with 8 bases aligning to TRBD2. Germline CDR1 reads SGHRS; CDR2 reads YFSETQ. This CDR3 contains 15 residues. The V and J ends lost 9 bases and 1 base, in that order; junction bases with no gene match: 8. The CDR3 nucleotides are TGCGCCACCCGGGCGGGGGGAAGGAACACCGGGGAGCTGTTTTTT. Its protein is CATRAGGRNTGELFF.

The chain has TRBV7-6 and TRBJ2-1, with D possibly being TRBD2 (6 bases). Trimming stripped 1 base from V and 1 base from J, with 11 bases between. Per the germline V gene, CDR1 is SGHVS and CDR2 is FNYEAQ. This CDR3 has 16 residues. CDR3 sequence (DNA): TGTGCCAGCAGCTTAGACGGTAGCGGATCCTACAATGAGCAGTTCTTC. As protein: CASSLDGSGSYNEQFF.

This chain joins TRBV7-2 and TRBJ2-3, with D possibly matching TRBD1 (5 bases). V dropped 1 base and J dropped 6 bases, with 14 bases sitting between them. The CDR3 has 15 amino acids. Germline loops: CDR1 SGHTA, CDR2 FQGNSA. For the CDR3, the DNA is TGTGCCAGCAGCTTAGTGGGGCCCAAGAGGGATACGCAGTATTTT. This sequence encodes CASSLVGPKRDTQYF.

This clone is a singleton in its sample. This sequence joins TRBV6-5 and TRBJ2-1; D is ambiguous. Germline V gene lookup returns CDR1 MNHEY and CDR2 SVGAGI. The V end lost 0 bases, the J end lost 2 bases, and 11 bases lay between the germline ends. The CDR3 runs 16 residues. CDR3 region: CASSYSISRPYNEQFF. Here the CDR3 DNA reads TGTGCCAGCAGTTACTCGATTTCCAGGCCCTACAATGAGCAGTTCTTC.

The chain recombines TRBV18 with TRBJ2-3; TRBD1 matches 8 bases. Germline CDR1 KGHSH, CDR2 LQKENI. The CDR3 is made up of 15 amino acids. V lost 6 bases and J lost 5; bases outside the gene matches: 10. The CDR3 sequence is CASSTGQGVGDTQYF. For the CDR3, the DNA is TGTGCCAGCTCTACTGGACAGGGCGTTGGAGATACGCAGTATTTT.

This clone was observed a handful of times. The chain recombines TRBV5-1 with TRBJ2-7; 9 nucleotides line up with TRBD2. V was clipped by 1 base and J by 2 bases; unmatched bases: 13. The CDR3 consists of 18 residues. The germline gives CDR1 SGHRS, CDR2 YFSETQ. CDR3 in amino acids: CASSLSGIGSGGTYEQYF. In nucleotides, the CDR3 is TGCGCCAGCAGCTTGTCTGGGATCGGTAGCGGGGGAACCTACGAGCAGTACTTC.

This rearrangement joins TRBV29-1 to TRBJ1-2, with D perhaps TRBD1 (5 bases). Looked up from germline, CDR1 is SQVTM and CDR2 is ANQGSEA. Between the trimmed V and J ends, which lost 4 bases and 4 bases, there was a span of 16 bases. The CDR3 totals 14 residues. Here the CDR3 reads CSVVRTKGGYGYTF. The CDR3 nucleotides are TGCAGCGTTGTGAGGACAAAGGGTGGCTATGGCTACACCTTC.

This clone appeared a few times. The chain employs TRBV6-6 and TRBJ2-3; D is possibly TRBD2 (5 bases). Trimming removed 2 bases at V and 4 bases at J, with 13 bases between. Germline V gene lookup returns CDR1 MNHNY and CDR2 SVGAGI (reference sequence). CDR3 length: 15 residues. The CDR3 spells CASSYRILVSDTQYF. Written as DNA, the CDR3 is TGTGCCAGCAGTTACCGAATACTAGTGTCAGATACGCAGTATTTT.

V usage is TRBV7-3 and J usage is TRBJ2-1; 10 positions match TRBD1. Germline V gives CDR1 SGHTA, CDR2 FQGTGA. The CDR3 is 15 residues long. The ends lost 5 bases at V and 12 bases at J; junction bases unmatched: 13. Written as DNA, the CDR3 is TGTGCCAGCAGCGTCCGGGACAGGGGTAGGGGTGGGCAGTTCTTC. This gives the protein CASSVRDRGRGGQFF.

J is TRBJ1-4 and V is TRBV30, with D unclear. The CDR3 covers 14 residues. The germline gives CDR1 GTSNPN, CDR2 SVGIG (reference sequence). V was clipped by 3 bases and J by 8 bases, with 16 bases between them. CDR3 bases: TGTGCCTGGAGAAAGCCCGGACTTCGAGAAAAACTGTTTTTT. This codes for CAWRKPGLREKLFF. The variable domain in full, with the rest retrieved from reference TRBV30 and TRBJ1-4, is SQTIHQWPATLVQPVGSPLSLECTVEGTSNPNLYWYRQAAGRGLQLLFYSVGIGQISSEVPQNLSASRPQDRQFILSSKKLLLSDSGFYLCAWRKPGLREKLFFGSGTQLSVL.

This clone was detected only once. The chain combines TRBV4-1 with TRBJ2-2; D possibly corresponds to TRBD2 (5 bases). Deletions cut 5 bases from V and 5 bases from J, with 18 bases between. CDR1 is MGHRA and CDR2 is YSYEKL in the germline V gene. The CDR3 has 16 amino acids. The CDR3 region is CASSSRFDSGTGELFF. The DNA of the CDR3 is TGCGCCAGCAGCTCCCGTTTCGACTCGGGGACCGGGGAGCTGTTTTTT.

The CDR3 sequence: CASSQGPTEAFF. The CDR3, as DNA: TGTGCCAGCAGTCAGGGCCCGACTGAAGCTTTCTTT. The J gene is TRBJ1-1, the V gene TRBV6-2 or TRBV6-3, with D possibly being TRBD1 (5 bases). The germline V gene encodes CDR1 MNHEY and CDR2 SVGEGT. CDR3 size: 12 residues. V lost 5 bases and J lost 5, with 9 bases in between.

The rearrangement uses TRBV18 and TRBJ2-1; D possibly corresponds to TRBD1 (6 bases). The V gene's germline CDR1 is KGHSH and CDR2 LQKENI. V lost 2 bases, J lost 1 base, and 9 bases lay in between. The CDR3 extends over 15 amino acids. The CDR3 protein is CASSPDRQSYNEQFF. The DNA for the CDR3 is TGTGCCAGCTCACCAGACAGGCAATCCTACAATGAGCAGTTCTTC.

The CDR3 DNA sequence: TGTGCCAGCAGCCCTCCGGGACAGGGAAAAGAGACCCAGTACTTC. The encoded protein is CASSPPGQGKETQYF. The rearrangement links TRBV7-9 to TRBJ2-5, with 9 bases fitting TRBD1. CDR3 size: 15 residues. Trimming at V came to 5 bases and at J to 3 bases, leaving 7 bases not matched to a gene. Per germline, CDR1 SEHNR and CDR2 FQNEAQ (reference sequence). The full variable domain, completed using reference TRBV7-9 and TRBJ2-5, is DTGVSQNPRHKITKRGQNVTFRCDPISEHNRLYWYRQTLGQGPEFLTYFQNEAQLEKSRLLSDRFSAERPKGSFSTLEIQRTEQGDSAMYLCASSPPGQGKETQYFGPGTRLLVL.

This chain links TRBV7-2 with TRBJ2-6, with 11 positions matching TRBD1. Germline V gene lookup returns CDR1 SGHTA and CDR2 FQGNSA. The CDR3 covers 17 residues. Trimming cost V 4 bases and J 1 base; bases outside gene matches: 3. The CDR3 is CASSSGQGASGANVLTF. The CDR3 DNA sequence: TGTGCCAGCAGCTCTGGACAGGGGGCTTCTGGGGCCAACGTCCTGACTTTC.

The chain uses TRBV19 and TRBJ2-1, with D tentatively TRBD1 (5 bases). V was pared by 1 base and J by 7 bases, with 8 bases between. Germline V lookup: CDR1 LNHDA, CDR2 SQIVND (reference sequence). The CDR3 is made up of 13 amino acids. This chain's CDR3 is CASSIARGNEQFF. The DNA for the CDR3 is TGTGCCAGTAGTATAGCAAGGGGAAATGAGCAGTTCTTC.

In its sample, this clone was seen once. This sequence joins TRBV19 and TRBJ2-2; 14 positions agree with TRBD2. The CDR3 consists of 19 residues. With V trimmed by 5 bases and J by 1 base, 9 bases remained unmatched. From germline, CDR1 is LNHDA and CDR2 SQIVND (reference sequence). CDR3 bases: TGTGCCAGTAGTCCCCGGACTAGCGGGGGGCTCTGGAACACCGGGGAGCTGTTTTTT. It yields the protein CASSPRTSGGLWNTGELFF.

This chain's CDR3 is CAISEVRGLGYTF. In DNA form, the CDR3 reads TGTGCCATCAGTGAGGTCAGGGGGCTTGGCTACACCTTC. This sequence joins TRBV10-3 and TRBJ1-2; 8 positions match TRBD1. The CDR3 totals 13 residues. Trimming cost V 2 bases and J 7 bases; bases outside gene matches: 3. Germline loops: CDR1 ENHRY, CDR2 SYGVKD.

The rearrangement uses TRBV4-1 and TRBJ2-2; weak D call: TRBD2 (6 bases). The germline gives CDR1 MGHRA, CDR2 YSYEKL. This CDR3 is built from 15 residues. Trimming removed 0 bases from V and 7 bases from J, with 12 bases in between. The CDR3 reads CASSQDPGDHGELFF. CDR3 DNA sequence: TGCGCCAGCAGCCAAGATCCGGGGGACCACGGGGAGCTGTTTTTT.

The V call is TRBV11-1, the J call TRBJ2-1; 7 bases are a match to TRBD2. The CDR3 consists of 15 residues. The V gene's germline CDR1 is SGHAT and CDR2 FQDESV (reference sequence). V was clipped by 3 bases and J by 3 bases; unmatched bases: 5. In nucleotides, the CDR3 is TGTGCCAGCAGCTTCCCGGGGGGATACTACAATGAGCAGTTCTTC. It translates to CASSFPGGYYNEQFF.

This chain links TRBV28 with TRBJ1-1, with D possibly matching TRBD1 (5 bases). The V gene lost 10 bases and the J gene lost 1 base, with 13 bases spanning the gap. There are 13 residues in the CDR3. Germline CDR1 reads MDHEN; CDR2 reads SYDVKM. CDR3 region: CATSRTTNTEAFF. CDR3 DNA sequence: TGTGCCACCTCCCGGACAACGAACACTGAAGCTTTCTTT.